The TCR beta chain under discussion was sequenced for a study of cytomegalovirus exposure and HLA in healthy donors. For this clone: No antigen is known for it.

The CDR3 covers 14 residues. V was trimmed by 1 base and J by 1 base, leaving 7 bases between them. Germline assignment: CDR1 LNHNV and CDR2 YYDKDF (reference sequence). In the PCR, 60 Vbeta and 13 Jbeta primers were used. Profiling relied on immunoSEQ multiplex PCR, and the TCRdb table lists in-frame clones only, not all of them. The table has tens of thousands of clones, 75% seen once. Study-level results: The study reported that TCR beta sequences accurately predicted HLA-A and HLA-B alleles in most subjects. Common viral pathogens seemed to be connected with several of the most significant clusters, according to a later analysis. Later on, an analysis showed TCR association rates differing by HLA locus, with DRB1 the most and HLA-C the fewest.

Source material: PBMCs. V is TRBV15 and J is TRBJ1-2, with D perhaps matching TRBD1 (5 bases). The source is a man in his forties in good health and CMV-seronegative. The CDR3 is CATSRVRDNYGYTF. The CDR3, as DNA: TGTGCCACCAGCAGAGTCAGGGATAACTATGGCTACACCTTC.